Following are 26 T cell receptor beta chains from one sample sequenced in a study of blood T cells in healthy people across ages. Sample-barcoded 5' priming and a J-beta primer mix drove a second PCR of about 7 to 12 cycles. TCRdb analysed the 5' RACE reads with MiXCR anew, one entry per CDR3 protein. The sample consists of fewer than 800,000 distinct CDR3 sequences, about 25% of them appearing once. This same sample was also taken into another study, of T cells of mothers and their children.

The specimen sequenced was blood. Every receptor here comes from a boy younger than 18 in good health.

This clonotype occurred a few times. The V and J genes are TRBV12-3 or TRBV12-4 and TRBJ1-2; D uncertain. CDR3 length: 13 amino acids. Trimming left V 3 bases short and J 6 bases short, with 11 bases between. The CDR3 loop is CASSFRGRNGYTF. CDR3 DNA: TGTGCCAGCAGTTTCCGGGGAAGGAATGGCTACACCTTC.

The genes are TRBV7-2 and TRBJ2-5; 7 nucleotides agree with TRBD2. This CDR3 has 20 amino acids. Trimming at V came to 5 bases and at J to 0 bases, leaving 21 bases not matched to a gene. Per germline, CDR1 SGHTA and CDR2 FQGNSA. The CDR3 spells CASSPREVGGGGLYQETQYF. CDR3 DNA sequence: TGTGCCAGCAGCCCACGAGAGGTTGGCGGGGGAGGTCTGTACCAAGAGACCCAGTACTTC.

In DNA, the CDR3 is TGTGCCAGCAGTCCCTGGGGACAGGGGAGCTCCTACGAGCAGTACTTC. This sequence encodes CASSPWGQGSSYEQYF. The chain is built from TRBV28 and TRBJ2-5, with 10 bases that match TRBD1. Judging by the DNA end, TRBJ2-7 fits better; the J call may be wrong. Looked up from germline, CDR1 is MDHEN and CDR2 is SYDVKM. The CDR3 is 16 residues long.

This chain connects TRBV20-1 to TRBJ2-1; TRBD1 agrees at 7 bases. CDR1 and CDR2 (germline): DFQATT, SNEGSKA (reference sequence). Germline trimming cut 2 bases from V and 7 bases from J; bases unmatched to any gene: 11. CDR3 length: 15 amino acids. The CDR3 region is CSARPLTGSANEQFF. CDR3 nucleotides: TGCAGTGCTAGACCCCTGACAGGGTCAGCTAATGAGCAGTTCTTC.

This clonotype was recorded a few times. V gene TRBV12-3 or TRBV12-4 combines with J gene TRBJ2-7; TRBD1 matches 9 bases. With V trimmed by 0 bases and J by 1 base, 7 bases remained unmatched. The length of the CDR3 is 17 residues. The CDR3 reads CASSLAGEGQGSYEQYF. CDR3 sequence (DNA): TGTGCCAGCAGTTTAGCTGGGGAGGGACAGGGATCCTACGAGCAGTACTTC.

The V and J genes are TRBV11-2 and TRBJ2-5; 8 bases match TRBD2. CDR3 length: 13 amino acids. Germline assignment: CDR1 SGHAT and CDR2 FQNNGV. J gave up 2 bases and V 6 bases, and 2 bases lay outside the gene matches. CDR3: CASRLAAQETQYF. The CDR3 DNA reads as TGTGCCAGCAGACTAGCGGCGCAAGAGACCCAGTACTTC.

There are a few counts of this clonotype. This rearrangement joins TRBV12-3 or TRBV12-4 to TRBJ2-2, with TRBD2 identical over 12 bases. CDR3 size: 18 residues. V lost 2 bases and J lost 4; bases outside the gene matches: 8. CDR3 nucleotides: TGTGCCAGCAGTTTAAAGACTAGCGGGAGATTAGGCACCGGGGAGCTGTTTTTT. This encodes CASSLKTSGRLGTGELFF.

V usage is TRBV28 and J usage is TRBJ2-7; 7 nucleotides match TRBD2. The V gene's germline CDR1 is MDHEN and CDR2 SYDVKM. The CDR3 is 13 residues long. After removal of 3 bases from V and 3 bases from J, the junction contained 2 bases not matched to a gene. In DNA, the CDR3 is TGTGCCAGCAGTTTCCTAGCGGACTACGAGCAGTACTTC. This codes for CASSFLADYEQYF.

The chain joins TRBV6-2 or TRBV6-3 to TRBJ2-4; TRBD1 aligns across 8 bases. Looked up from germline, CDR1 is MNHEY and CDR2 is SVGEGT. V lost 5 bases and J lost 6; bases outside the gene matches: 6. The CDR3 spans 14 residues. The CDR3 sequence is CASSGDRIINIQYF. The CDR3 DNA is TGTGCCAGCAGTGGGGACAGGATTATAAACATTCAGTACTTC.

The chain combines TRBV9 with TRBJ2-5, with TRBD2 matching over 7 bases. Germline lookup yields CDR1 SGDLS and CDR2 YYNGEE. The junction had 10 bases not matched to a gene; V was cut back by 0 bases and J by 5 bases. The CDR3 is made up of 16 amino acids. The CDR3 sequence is CASSVGSSGETETQYF. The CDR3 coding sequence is TGTGCCAGCAGCGTAGGATCAAGCGGGGAGACGGAGACCCAGTACTTC.

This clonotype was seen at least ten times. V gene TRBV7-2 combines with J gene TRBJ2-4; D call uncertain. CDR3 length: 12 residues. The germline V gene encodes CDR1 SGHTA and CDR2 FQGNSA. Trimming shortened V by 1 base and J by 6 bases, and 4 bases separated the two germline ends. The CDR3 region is CASSLDGNIQYF. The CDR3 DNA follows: TGTGCCAGCAGCTTAGATGGAAACATTCAGTACTTC.

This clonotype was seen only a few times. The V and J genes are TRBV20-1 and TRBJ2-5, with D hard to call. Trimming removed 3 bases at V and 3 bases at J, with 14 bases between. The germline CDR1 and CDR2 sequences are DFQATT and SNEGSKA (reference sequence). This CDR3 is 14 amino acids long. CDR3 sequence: CSARNRVGKETQYF. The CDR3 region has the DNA TGCAGTGCTAGGAATAGAGTCGGTAAAGAGACCCAGTACTTC.

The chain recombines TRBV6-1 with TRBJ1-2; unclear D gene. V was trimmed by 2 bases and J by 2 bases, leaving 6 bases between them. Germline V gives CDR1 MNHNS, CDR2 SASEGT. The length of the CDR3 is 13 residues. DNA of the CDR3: TGTGCCAGCAGTGAAAGAGACAACTATGGCTACACCTTC. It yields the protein CASSERDNYGYTF.

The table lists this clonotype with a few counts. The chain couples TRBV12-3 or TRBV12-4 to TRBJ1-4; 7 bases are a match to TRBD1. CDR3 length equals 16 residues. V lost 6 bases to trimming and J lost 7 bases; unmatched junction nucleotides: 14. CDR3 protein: CASRVFPGTAPEKLFF. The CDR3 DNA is TGTGCCAGCAGGGTGTTCCCCGGGACAGCCCCTGAAAAACTGTTTTTT.

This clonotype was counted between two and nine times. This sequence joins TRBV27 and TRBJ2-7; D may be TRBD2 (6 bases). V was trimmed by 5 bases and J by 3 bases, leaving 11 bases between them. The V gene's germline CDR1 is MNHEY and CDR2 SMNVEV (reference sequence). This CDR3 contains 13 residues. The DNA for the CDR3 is TGTGCCAGCAGTCTCTACGGGAGCTACGAGCAGTACTTC. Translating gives CASSLYGSYEQYF.

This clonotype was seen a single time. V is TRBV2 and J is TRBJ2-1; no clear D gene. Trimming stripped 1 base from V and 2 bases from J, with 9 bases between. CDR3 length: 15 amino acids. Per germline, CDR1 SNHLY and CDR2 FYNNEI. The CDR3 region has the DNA TGTGCCAGCAGTGAAGGAGCCTTGGCCTACAATGAGCAGTTCTTC. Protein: CASSEGALAYNEQFF.

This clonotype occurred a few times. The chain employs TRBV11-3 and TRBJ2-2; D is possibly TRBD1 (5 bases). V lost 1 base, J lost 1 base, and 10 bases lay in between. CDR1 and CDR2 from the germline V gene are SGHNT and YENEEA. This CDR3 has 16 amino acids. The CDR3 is CASSLGAGMNTGELFF. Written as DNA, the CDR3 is TGTGCCAGCAGCTTAGGGGCAGGGATGAACACCGGGGAGCTGTTTTTT. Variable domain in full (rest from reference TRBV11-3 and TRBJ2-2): EAGVVQSPRYKIIEKKQPVAFWCNPISGHNTLYWYLQNLGQGPELLIRYENEEAVDDSQLPKDRFSAERLKGVDSTLKIQPAELGDSAVYLCASSLGAGMNTGELFFGEGSRLTVL.

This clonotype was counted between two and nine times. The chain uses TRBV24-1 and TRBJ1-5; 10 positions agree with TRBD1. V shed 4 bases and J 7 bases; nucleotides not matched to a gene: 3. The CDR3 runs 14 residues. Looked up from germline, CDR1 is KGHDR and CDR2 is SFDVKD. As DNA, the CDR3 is TGTGCCACCAGTGAGGGACAGGGGTTCCAGCCCCAGCATTTT. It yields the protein CATSEGQGFQPQHF.

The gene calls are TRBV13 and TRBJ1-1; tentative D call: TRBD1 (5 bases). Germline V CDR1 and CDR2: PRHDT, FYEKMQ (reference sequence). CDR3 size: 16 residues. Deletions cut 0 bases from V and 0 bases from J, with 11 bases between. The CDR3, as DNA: TGTGCCAGCAGCTTAGGTAGGGGTCGAATGAACACTGAAGCTTTCTTT. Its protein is CASSLGRGRMNTEAFF. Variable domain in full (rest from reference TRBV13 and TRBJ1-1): AAGVIQSPRHLIKEKRETATLKCYPIPRHDTVYWYQQGPGQDPQFLISFYEKMQSDKGSIPDRFSAQQFSDYHSELNMSSLELGDSALYFCASSLGRGRMNTEAFFGQGTRLTVV.

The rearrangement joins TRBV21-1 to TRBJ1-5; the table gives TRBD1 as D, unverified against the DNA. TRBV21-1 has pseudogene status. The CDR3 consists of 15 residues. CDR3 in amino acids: CASFREKGPDQPQHF. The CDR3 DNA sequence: TGTGCCAGCTTCCGGGAGAAAGGGCCGGATCAGCCCCAGCATTTT.

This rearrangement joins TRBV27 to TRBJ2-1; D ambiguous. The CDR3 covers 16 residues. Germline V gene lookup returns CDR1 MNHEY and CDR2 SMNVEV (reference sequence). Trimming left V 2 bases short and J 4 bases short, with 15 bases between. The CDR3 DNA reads TGTGCCAGCAGTTTAGACACCGCAGGCCTTTACAATGAGCAGTTCTTC. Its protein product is CASSLDTAGLYNEQFF.

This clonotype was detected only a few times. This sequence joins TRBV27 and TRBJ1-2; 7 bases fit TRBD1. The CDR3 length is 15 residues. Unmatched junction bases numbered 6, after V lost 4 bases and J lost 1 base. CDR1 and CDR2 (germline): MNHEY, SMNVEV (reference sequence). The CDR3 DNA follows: TGTGCCAGCAGTTCCCCGGGACAGAGTAACTATGGCTACACCTTC. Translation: CASSSPGQSNYGYTF.

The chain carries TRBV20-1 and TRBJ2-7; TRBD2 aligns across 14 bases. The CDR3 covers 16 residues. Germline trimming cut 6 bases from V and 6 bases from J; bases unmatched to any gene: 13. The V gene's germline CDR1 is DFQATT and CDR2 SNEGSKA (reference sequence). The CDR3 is CSASGTSGSEVSEQYF. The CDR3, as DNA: TGCAGTGCGAGCGGGACTAGCGGGAGCGAAGTGAGCGAGCAGTACTTC.

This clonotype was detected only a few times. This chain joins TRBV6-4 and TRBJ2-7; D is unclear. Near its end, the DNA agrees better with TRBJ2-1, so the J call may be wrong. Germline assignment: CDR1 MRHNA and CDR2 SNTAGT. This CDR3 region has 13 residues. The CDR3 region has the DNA TGTGCCAGCAGTGACTCAGGGTTAAGTGAGCAGTTCTTC. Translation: CASSDSGLSEQFF.

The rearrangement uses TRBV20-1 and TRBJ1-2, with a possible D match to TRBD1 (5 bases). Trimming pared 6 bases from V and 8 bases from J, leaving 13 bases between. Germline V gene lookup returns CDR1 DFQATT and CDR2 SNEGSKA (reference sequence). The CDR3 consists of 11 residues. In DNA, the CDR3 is TGCAGTGCCCAGGGACCGGACGGCTACACCTTC. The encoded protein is CSAQGPDGYTF.

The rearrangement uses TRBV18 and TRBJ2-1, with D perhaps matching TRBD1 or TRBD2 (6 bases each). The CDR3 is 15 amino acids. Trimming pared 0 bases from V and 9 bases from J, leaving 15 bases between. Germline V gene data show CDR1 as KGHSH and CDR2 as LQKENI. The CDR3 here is CASSPPTTGRSEQFF. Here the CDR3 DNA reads TGTGCCAGCTCACCACCGACTACAGGGAGGAGTGAGCAGTTCTTC.